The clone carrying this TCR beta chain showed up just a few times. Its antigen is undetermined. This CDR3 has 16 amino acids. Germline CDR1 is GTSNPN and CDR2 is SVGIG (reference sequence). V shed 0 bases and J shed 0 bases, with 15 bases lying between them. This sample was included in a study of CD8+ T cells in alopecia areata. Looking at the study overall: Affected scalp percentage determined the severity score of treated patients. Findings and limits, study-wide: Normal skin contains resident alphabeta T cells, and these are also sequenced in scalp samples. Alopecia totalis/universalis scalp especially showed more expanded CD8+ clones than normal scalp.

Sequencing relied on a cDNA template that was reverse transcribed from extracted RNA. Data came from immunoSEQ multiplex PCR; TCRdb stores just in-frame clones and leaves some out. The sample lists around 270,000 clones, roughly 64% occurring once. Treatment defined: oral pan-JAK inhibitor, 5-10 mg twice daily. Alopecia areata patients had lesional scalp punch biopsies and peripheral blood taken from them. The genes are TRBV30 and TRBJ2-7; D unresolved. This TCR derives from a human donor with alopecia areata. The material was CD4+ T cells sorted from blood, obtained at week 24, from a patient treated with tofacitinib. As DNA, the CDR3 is TGTGCCTGGAGTGTAGGGCGGCTCCAAAGCTCCTACGAGCAGTACTTC. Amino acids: CAWSVGRLQSSYEQYF.